These 21 T cell receptor beta chains originate from one sample sequenced in a study of radiation and T cells in renal cell carcinoma. Assay used: immunoSEQ multiplex PCR; TCRdb lists only in-frame clones, some missing. The sample records 150,000 to 180,000 clones, around 90% being singletons. Time point meaning: blood 2 weeks post-SBRT. Treatment specified: 15 Gy SBRT to primary tumor, nephrectomy 4 weeks later. The material was blood, obtained from a patient whose treatment included radiotherapy and nephrectomy. The receptors here all came from a woman in her fifties or sixties with renal cell carcinoma.

V gene TRBV19 combines with J gene TRBJ2-7; D unclear. The CDR3 runs 11 residues. V shed 6 bases and J shed 3 bases, with 6 bases lying between them. Germline V gene sequence: CDR1 LNHDA, CDR2 SQIVND (reference sequence). The CDR3 DNA is TGTGCCAGTAGATCAAACTACGAGCAGTACTTC. Its translation: CASRSNYEQYF.

V usage is TRBV5-6 and J usage is TRBJ2-6; no definite D call. In germline, CDR1 is SGHDT, CDR2 YYEEEE. The CDR3 has 13 amino acids. V dropped 1 base and J dropped 1 base, with 0 bases sitting between them. CDR3 loop: CASSLSGANVLTF. The CDR3 bases are TGTGCCAGCAGCTTGTCTGGGGCCAACGTCCTGACTTTC.

The chain carries TRBV6-6 and TRBJ2-1; D gene ambiguous. The CDR3 has 14 amino acids. Trimming took off 6 bases at V and 4 bases at J, with 13 bases between the two ends. Per the germline V gene, CDR1 is MNHNY and CDR2 is SVGAGI (reference sequence). The CDR3 DNA is TGTGCCAGCAGCCCTGACGGTGAATACAATGAGCAGTTCTTC. Its translation is CASSPDGEYNEQFF.

The J gene is TRBJ1-5, the V gene TRBV30; TRBD1 might be the D (5 bases). Trimming left V 1 base short and J 3 bases short, with 7 bases between. The CDR3 covers 13 residues. The germline gives CDR1 GTSNPN, CDR2 SVGIG (reference sequence). The CDR3 loop is CAWSGGDNQPQHF. For the CDR3, the DNA is TGTGCCTGGAGTGGGGGGGACAATCAGCCCCAGCATTTT.

The chain employs TRBV19 and TRBJ1-5; 9 nucleotides agree with TRBD1. V was clipped by 4 bases and J by 9 bases; unmatched bases: 10. The CDR3 runs to 15 residues. The germline V gene encodes CDR1 LNHDA and CDR2 SQIVND (reference sequence). Written as DNA, the CDR3 is TGTGCCAGTAGTACGACCGGGACAGGGATCGCGCCCCAGCATTTT. Translated: CASSTTGTGIAPQHF.

The chain employs TRBV7-9 and TRBJ2-1, with D unresolved. Per the germline V gene, CDR1 is SEHNR and CDR2 is FQNEAQ (reference sequence). There are 16 residues in the CDR3. Trimming pared 4 bases from V and 1 base from J, leaving 14 bases between. Written as DNA, the CDR3 is TGTGCCAGCAGCTGGACCCAGCCCCGATCCTACAATGAGCAGTTCTTC. This codes for CASSWTQPRSYNEQFF.

The chain is built from TRBV6-1 and TRBJ2-5; possibly TRBD2 for D (6 bases). In germline, CDR1 is MNHNS, CDR2 SASEGT. The CDR3 runs to 14 residues. V was shortened by 2 bases and J by 5 bases, with 12 bases between the two germline ends. CDR3 in DNA: TGTGCCAGCAGTGAACTCGGAGGGGATGAGACCCAGTACTTC. It encodes CASSELGGDETQYF.

The chain has TRBV4-1 and TRBJ1-1, with D maybe TRBD1 (5 bases). Germline lookup yields CDR1 MGHRA and CDR2 YSYEKL. The length of the CDR3 is 17 residues. Trimming shortened V by 2 bases and J by 6 bases, and 22 bases separated the two germline ends. CDR3 nucleotides: TGCGCCAGCAGCCAAAACTGGGACCTAACCTACGGGGCTGAAGCTTTCTTT. Amino acid sequence: CASSQNWDLTYGAEAFF.

The count of this clone is one. This rearrangement joins TRBV4-3 to TRBJ1-5, with D possibly TRBD1 on 5 matching bases. Germline CDR1 and CDR2: LGHNA and YSLEER. V was cut by 0 bases and J by 0 bases, with 6 bases left in between. The CDR3 extends over 15 amino acids. The CDR3 region has the DNA TGCGCCAGCAGCCAAGATGACAGTAGCAATCAGCCCCAGCATTTT. It yields the protein CASSQDDSSNQPQHF.

Of note for this clone: An end of the junction differs from the germline gene, which may be a read error. V gene TRBV19 combines with J gene TRBJ1-1; D is possibly TRBD1 (5 bases). CDR1 is LNHDA, CDR2 SQIVND, per germline (reference sequence). The CDR3 runs 15 residues. Written as DNA, the CDR3 is TGTGCCACTGTCATAGAGTCCAGGGAGGGAACTGCAGCTTTCTTT. Translated, it gives CATVIESREGTAAFF. The variable domain in full, completed from reference TRBV19 and TRBJ1-1, reads DGGITQSPKYLFRKEGQNVTLSCEQNLNHDAMYWYRQDPGQGLRLIYYSQIVNDFQKGDIAEGYSVSREKKESFPLTVTSAQKNPTAFYLCATVIESREGTAAFFGQGTRLTVV.

V is TRBV6-1 and J is TRBJ2-5; 8 bases map to TRBD2. Germline CDR1 reads MNHNS; CDR2 reads SASEGT. The CDR3 runs to 16 residues. V gave up 2 bases and J gave up 0 bases; unmatched junction bases: 5. The CDR3, as DNA: TGTGCCAGCAGTGAAAGAAAGCGGGGGTACCAAGAGACCCAGTACTTC. Its translation is CASSERKRGYQETQYF.

This clone has only a few counts. The chain links TRBV7-2 to TRBJ2-7; weak D call: TRBD1 (6 bases). The CDR3 runs to 14 residues. V was clipped by 5 bases and J by 3 bases, with 14 bases between them. Germline V CDR1 and CDR2: SGHTA, FQGNSA. CDR3 nucleotides: TGTGCCAGCAGCAGACCGGGACACCTCTACGAGCAGTACTTC. Translating it yields CASSRPGHLYEQYF.

This clone has a count of ten or more. V is TRBV18 and J is TRBJ2-3; 9 bases line up with TRBD1. CDR1 and CDR2 from the germline V gene are KGHSH and LQKENI. The CDR3 extends over 14 amino acids. The trim removed 3 bases at V and 4 bases at J, leaving 2 bases unmatched. This chain's CDR3 is CASSPGQGPDTQYF. DNA of the CDR3: TGTGCCAGCTCACCGGGACAGGGCCCAGATACGCAGTATTTT.

V gene TRBV19 combines with J gene TRBJ1-6, with 7 bases identical to TRBD1. There are 17 residues in the CDR3. In germline, CDR1 is LNHDA, CDR2 SQIVND (reference sequence). V lost 4 bases to trimming and J lost 8 bases; unmatched junction nucleotides: 14. The CDR3 region is CASSTQRTGNGDSPLHF. In nucleotides, the CDR3 is TGTGCCAGTAGTACCCAACGGACAGGCAACGGCGATTCACCCCTCCACTTT.

CDR3 sequence: CASSYSDSPYNEQFF. CDR3 coding DNA: TGTGCCAGCAGCTACTCGGACAGTCCCTACAATGAGCAGTTCTTC. This sequence joins TRBV5-6 and TRBJ2-1; a possible D gene is TRBD1 (6 bases). Trimming stripped 3 bases from V and 2 bases from J, with 12 bases between. The germline gives CDR1 SGHDT, CDR2 YYEEEE. CDR3 length: 15 amino acids.

V and J are TRBV5-4 and TRBJ2-1, with D hard to call. Germline CDR1 reads SGHNT; CDR2 reads YYREEE (reference sequence). This CDR3 comprises 12 residues. V lost 0 bases and J 5 bases, leaving 3 bases between the germline ends. Written as DNA, the CDR3 is TGTGCCAGCAGCTTGGCGGACAATGAGCAGTTCTTC. Translated: CASSLADNEQFF. The full variable domain, completed using reference TRBV5-4 and TRBJ2-1, is ETGVTQSPTHLIKTRGQQVTLRCSSQSGHNTVSWYQQALGQGPQFIFQYYREEENGRGNFPPRFSGLQFPNYSSELNVNALELDDSALYLCASSLADNEQFFGPGTRLTVL.

The chain links TRBV5-1 to TRBJ2-1, with 8 bases matching TRBD1. The CDR3 has 13 amino acids. CDR1 is SGHRS, CDR2 YFSETQ, per germline. J lost 7 bases, V lost 4 bases, and 4 bases had no gene match. The CDR3 reads CASSVGQVNEQFF. The DNA of the CDR3 is TGCGCCAGCAGCGTGGGACAGGTTAATGAGCAGTTCTTC.

CDR3 sequence (DNA): TGTGCCAGTAAAGACGCACCCGCTACCGAGCAGTACTTC. This encodes CASKDAPATEQYF. The rearrangement uses TRBV19 and TRBJ2-7; no definite D call. V was pared by 7 bases and J by 6 bases, with 16 bases between. This CDR3 region has 13 residues. Germline assignment: CDR1 LNHDA and CDR2 SQIVND (reference sequence).

This clone was seen a handful of times. The same CDR3 arises from other DNA sequences in this sample as well. The gene calls are TRBV7-2 and TRBJ1-3, with 8 nucleotides matching TRBD1. This CDR3 is 15 amino acids long. Per germline, CDR1 SGHTA and CDR2 FQGNSA. The V gene end was trimmed by 3 bases and the J gene end by 2 bases; junction bases not matched to a gene: 3. CDR3 bases: TGTGCCAGCAGCTTGGACAGGGCTGCTGGAAACACCATATATTTT. It encodes CASSLDRAAGNTIYF.

This chain joins TRBV28 and TRBJ1-6; TRBD1 agrees at 7 bases. This CDR3 contains 14 residues. Per the germline V gene, CDR1 is MDHEN and CDR2 is SYDVKM. The ends lost 5 bases at V and 5 bases at J; junction bases unmatched: 3. The CDR3, as DNA: TGTGCCAGCAGTGGACAGGCCAATAATTCACCCCTCCACTTT. As protein: CASSGQANNSPLHF.

This chain joins TRBV5-1 and TRBJ2-5; D uncertain. The CDR3 length is 13 residues. Germline values: CDR1 SGHRS, CDR2 YFSETQ. V was trimmed by 5 bases and J by 0 bases, leaving 8 bases between them. The CDR3 DNA reads TGCGCCAGCAGTCCTAGGGACCAAGAGACCCAGTACTTC. Amino acid sequence: CASSPRDQETQYF.